The TCR beta chain under discussion was sequenced for a study of T cells in Graves' hyperthyroidism and ophthalmopathy. TCR beta CDR3 sequences were amplified from RNA transcripts. The TCR CDR3 first-round RT-PCR relied on the HTBI primer set. TCRdb re-derived calls from the multiplex PCR reads in MiXCR, one entry per CDR3 protein. The profile shows 300,000 to 350,000 distinct CDR3 sequences, approximately 13% of them singletons. This clonotype occurred many times. The V gene lost 6 bases and the J gene lost 0 bases, with 14 bases spanning the gap. The CDR3 runs 16 residues. CDR1 SNHLY and CDR2 FYNNEI come from the germline V gene.

Sequenced sample: blood. The rearrangement joins TRBV2 to TRBJ1-4; D unclear. This clonotype was sampled from a woman under 40 with Graves' hyperthyroidism. The CDR3 is CASRPWLGATNEKLFF. CDR3 sequence (DNA): TGTGCCAGCAGACCCTGGTTGGGTGCAACTAATGAAAAACTGTTTTTT.